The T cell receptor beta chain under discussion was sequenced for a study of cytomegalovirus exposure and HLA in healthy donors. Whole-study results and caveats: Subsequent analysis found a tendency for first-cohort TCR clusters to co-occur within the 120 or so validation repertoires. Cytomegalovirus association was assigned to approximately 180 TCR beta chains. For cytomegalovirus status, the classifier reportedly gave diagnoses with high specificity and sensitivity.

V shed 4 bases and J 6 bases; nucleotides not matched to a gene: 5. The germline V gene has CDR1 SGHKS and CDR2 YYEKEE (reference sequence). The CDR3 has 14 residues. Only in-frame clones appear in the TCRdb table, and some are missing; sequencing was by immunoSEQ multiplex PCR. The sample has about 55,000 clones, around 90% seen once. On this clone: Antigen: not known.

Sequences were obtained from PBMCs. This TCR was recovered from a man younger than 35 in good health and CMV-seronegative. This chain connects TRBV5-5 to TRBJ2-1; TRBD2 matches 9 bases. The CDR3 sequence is CASSLGTSPNEQFF. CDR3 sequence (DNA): TGTGCCAGCAGCCTCGGGACTAGCCCCAATGAGCAGTTCTTC. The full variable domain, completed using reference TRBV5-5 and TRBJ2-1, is DAGVTQSPTHLIKTRGQQVTLRCSPISGHKSVSWYQQVLGQGPQFIFQYYEKEERGRGNFPDRFSARQFPNYSSELNVNALLLGDSALYLCASSLGTSPNEQFFGPGTRLTVL.